This T cell receptor beta chain is from a study of a mutant IDH1 vaccine in newly diagnosed glioma. The overall study: Pretreatment consisted of radiotherapy, temozolomide, or both, with most receiving both.

Time point in this sample: baseline, week 1 (first vaccination visit). Treatment in this sample: pre-vaccination baseline after standard-of-care therapy. The data were produced by immunoSEQ multiplex PCR, yet TCRdb's version contains in-frame clones alone and is incomplete. Of about 92,000 clones in the sample, around 80% were seen once. Trimming shortened V by 6 bases and J by 5 bases, and 19 bases separated the two germline ends. The CDR3 consists of 15 residues. The V gene's germline CDR1 is MNHNY and CDR2 SVGAGI (reference sequence). The clonotype was recovered from a man aged 35 to 55 with glioma. The chain has TRBV6-6 and TRBJ2-5, with D possibly matching TRBD1 (5 bases). The source material was PBMCs, sampled from a glioma patient treated with radiotherapy, temozolomide or both. The DNA of the CDR3 is TGTGCCAGCAGCCGATACAATGGGGCCGAGGAGACCCAGTACTTC. This sequence encodes CASSRYNGAEETQYF.